This entry lists 20 T cell receptor beta chains sequenced from one sample in a study of identifying expanded T cells in peripheral blood. The assay was immunoSEQ multiplex PCR, and TCRdb's table has in-frame clones only and misses some. The sample yields approximately 94,000 clones, 88% seen once. Sequenced material: blood. These TCRs come from a person between 18 and 75 years old in good health.

The chain links TRBV27 to TRBJ2-7; the match to TRBD2 covers 9 bases. The germline V gene has CDR1 MNHEY and CDR2 SMNVEV (reference sequence). Trimming cost V 4 bases and J 6 bases; bases outside gene matches: 7. CDR3 length: 14 amino acids. This CDR3 is CASSWASGTLEQYF. CDR3 DNA: TGTGCCAGCAGTTGGGCTAGCGGGACGCTCGAGCAGTACTTC.

The gene calls are TRBV29-1 and TRBJ1-1; D is unclear. Trimming removed 7 bases at V and 1 base at J, with 7 bases between. The CDR3 runs 11 residues. The germline CDR1 and CDR2 sequences are SQVTM and ANQGSEA. CDR3 bases: TGCAGCGCCGGGAGGAACACTGAAGCTTTCTTT. Amino acids: CSAGRNTEAFF.

The V and J genes are TRBV7-2 and TRBJ2-2, with D perhaps TRBD1 (5 bases). The CDR3 is made up of 13 amino acids. The V end lost 4 bases, the J end lost 4 bases, and 7 bases lay between the germline ends. Germline assignment: CDR1 SGHTA and CDR2 FQGNSA. As DNA, the CDR3 is TGTGCCAGCAGCTCCAGGGTCACCGGGGAGCTGTTTTTT. It specifies CASSSRVTGELFF.

The chain is built from TRBV18 and TRBJ1-2; D not resolved. This CDR3 contains 13 residues. Trimming removed 1 base at V and 9 bases at J, with 12 bases between. Germline V gene sequence: CDR1 KGHSH, CDR2 LQKENI. The CDR3 is CASSPQGRRSYTF. For the CDR3, the DNA is TGTGCCAGCTCACCACAGGGTCGAAGGAGCTACACCTTC.

The chain employs TRBV7-9 and TRBJ1-2, with D tentatively TRBD1 (6 bases). Germline V gene data show CDR1 as SEHNR and CDR2 as FQNEAQ (reference sequence). V was shortened by 1 base and J by 7 bases, with 10 bases between the two germline ends. The CDR3 has 13 amino acids. CDR3 in DNA: TGTGCCAGCAGCTTAGGACAGGCTGCTGGCTACACCTTC. This encodes CASSLGQAAGYTF.

The CDR3 loop reads CASSFGIGPPTLHF. The CDR3, as DNA: TGTGCCAGCAGCTTCGGCATAGGGCCTCCGACCCTCCACTTT. The chain couples TRBV7-9 to TRBJ1-6, with D unresolved. The V gene lost 3 bases and the J gene lost 14 bases, with 17 bases spanning the gap. This CDR3 is 14 amino acids long. The V gene's germline CDR1 is SEHNR and CDR2 FQNEAQ (reference sequence).

This clone was counted a few times. The rearrangement joins TRBV9 to TRBJ1-2; D ambiguous. The CDR3 totals 14 residues. Trimming pared 4 bases from V and 1 base from J, leaving 11 bases between. Looked up from germline, CDR1 is SGDLS and CDR2 is YYNGEE. CDR3 DNA sequence: TGTGCCAGCAGCCTTACGGGCCTTAACTATGGCTACACCTTC. Encoded protein: CASSLTGLNYGYTF.

The chain joins TRBV5-1 to TRBJ2-5; 7 bases align to TRBD1. This CDR3 is built from 16 residues. With V trimmed by 4 bases and J by 1 base, 10 bases remained unmatched. Germline V gene sequence: CDR1 SGHRS, CDR2 YFSETQ. CDR3 nucleotides: TGCGCCAGCAGCCCCCAAGGGGGCCCTCTCCAAGAGACCCAGTACTTC. Amino acids: CASSPQGGPLQETQYF.

The chain is built from TRBV28 and TRBJ2-1, with D maybe TRBD2 (7 bases). CDR1 is MDHEN and CDR2 is SYDVKM in the germline V gene. This CDR3 is built from 14 residues. The CDR3 sequence is CAGRGGKGYNEQFF. The CDR3 DNA follows: TGTGCTGGGAGGGGGGGAAAGGGCTACAATGAGCAGTTCTTC. The variable domain in full, with the rest retrieved from reference TRBV28 and TRBJ2-1, is DVKVTQSSRYLVKRTGEKVFLECVQDMDHENMFWYRQDPGLGLRLIYFSYDVKMKEKGDIPEGYSVSREKKERFSLILESASTNQTSMYLCAGRGGKGYNEQFFGPGTRLTVL.

The chain recombines TRBV30 with TRBJ2-1; TRBD2 matches 8 bases. J was trimmed by 0 bases and V by 4 bases; bases with no gene match: 2. CDR1 and CDR2 from the germline V gene are GTSNPN and SVGIG (reference sequence). The CDR3 runs 14 residues. CDR3 amino acids: CAWNGGVSYNEQFF. In DNA form, the CDR3 reads TGTGCCTGGAACGGGGGGGTCTCCTACAATGAGCAGTTCTTC.

The chain couples TRBV5-1 to TRBJ1-1; TRBD1 matches at 7 bases. V shed 4 bases and J 5 bases; nucleotides not matched to a gene: 5. Germline CDR1 SGHRS, CDR2 YFSETQ. The CDR3 has 13 residues. CDR3 DNA sequence: TGCGCCAGCAGCGAACAGGGGTTAACTGAAGCTTTCTTT. It translates to CASSEQGLTEAFF.

The V and J genes are TRBV5-6 and TRBJ1-2; 7 bases are a match to TRBD1. The germline V gene encodes CDR1 SGHDT and CDR2 YYEEEE. The CDR3 totals 16 residues. The J segment lost 4 bases and the V segment lost 0 bases, leaving 9 bases of the junction unmatched. This chain's CDR3 is CASSLVRTGDSYGYTF. The CDR3, as DNA: TGTGCCAGCAGCTTGGTACGTACAGGGGATAGCTATGGCTACACCTTC.

This sequence joins TRBV7-9 and TRBJ1-2; 10 nucleotides line up with TRBD1. J was trimmed by 6 bases and V by 3 bases; bases with no gene match: 4. The CDR3 is 14 amino acids. The germline CDR1 and CDR2 sequences are SEHNR and FQNEAQ (reference sequence). The chain's CDR3 is CASSFAGTGDGYTF. The CDR3 bases are TGTGCCAGCAGCTTCGCCGGGACAGGGGATGGCTACACCTTC.

The chain has TRBV7-2 and TRBJ1-5; D not resolved. The V end lost 5 bases, the J end lost 7 bases, and 9 bases lay between the germline ends. Germline CDR1 is SGHTA and CDR2 is FQGNSA. The CDR3 spans 12 residues. The CDR3 DNA reads as TGTGCCAGCAGCCGACCCCAGCAGCCCCAGCATTTT. Its translation: CASSRPQQPQHF.

This chain connects TRBV5-8 to TRBJ2-2; no clear D. This CDR3 has 17 residues. Trimming removed 5 bases from V and 1 base from J, with 18 bases in between. In germline, CDR1 is SGHTS, CDR2 YDEGEE. The CDR3 loop is CASRPRRSIGNTGELFF. The CDR3 region has the DNA TGTGCCAGCAGACCTAGGCGGAGTATAGGGAACACCGGGGAGCTGTTTTTT. The variable domain in full, with the rest retrieved from reference TRBV5-8 and TRBJ2-2, is EAGVTQSPTHLIKTRGQQATLRCSPISGHTSVYWYQQALGLGLQFLLWYDEGEERNRGNFPPRFSGRQFPNYSSELNVNALELEDSALYLCASRPRRSIGNTGELFFGEGSRLTVL.

Notes on this clone: One junction end does not reproduce the germline sequence, and a read error may be involved. This chain joins TRBV7-9 and TRBJ2-3, with D perhaps matching TRBD2 (6 bases). The CDR3 has 11 residues. CDR1 is SEHNR, CDR2 FQNEAQ, per germline (reference sequence). CDR3 in amino acids: CTAGRTDTQYF. DNA for the CDR3: TGCACCGCGGGGCGCACAGATACGCAGTATTTT.

The chain combines TRBV13 with TRBJ1-1; D is possibly TRBD1 (6 bases). The germline V gene encodes CDR1 PRHDT and CDR2 FYEKMQ (reference sequence). Trimming took 5 bases from V and 4 from J, leaving 14 bases between them. The CDR3 extends over 14 amino acids. CDR3 sequence: CASSPLGGGTEAFF. The DNA of the CDR3 is TGTGCCAGCAGCCCCTTAGGAGGGGGCACTGAAGCTTTCTTT. The full variable domain, in which reference TRBV13 and TRBJ1-1 provide the parts outside the CDR3, is AAGVIQSPRHLIKEKRETATLKCYPIPRHDTVYWYQQGPGQDPQFLISFYEKMQSDKGSIPDRFSAQQFSDYHSELNMSSLELGDSALYFCASSPLGGGTEAFFGQGTRLTVV.

The chain has TRBV19 and TRBJ2-2; possibly TRBD1 or TRBD2 for D (5 bases each). V shed 1 base and J shed 6 bases, with 9 bases lying between them. The germline V gene has CDR1 LNHDA and CDR2 SQIVND (reference sequence). This CDR3 region has 14 residues. CDR3 DNA sequence: TGTGCCAGTAGTATAGCTTTGGGGGCCGGGGAGCTGTTTTTT. Its protein is CASSIALGAGELFF.

V is TRBV30 and J is TRBJ2-7, with a possible D match to TRBD2 (6 bases). Per the germline V gene, CDR1 is GTSNPN and CDR2 is SVGIG (reference sequence). The CDR3 is 13 residues long. The V end lost 7 bases, the J end lost 6 bases, and 19 bases lay between the germline ends. The CDR3 DNA follows: TGTGCCTTATCCGGGAGTTTCAGTCTCGAGCAGTACTTC. It translates to CALSGSFSLEQYF.

The V and J genes are TRBV5-6 and TRBJ2-3, with 8 bases matching TRBD1. Germline CDR1 is SGHDT and CDR2 is YYEEEE. V trimming: 3 bases; J trimming: 2 bases; junction bases outside the gene matches: 11. The CDR3 spans 17 residues. The CDR3 DNA sequence: TGTGCCAGCAGCTCCACAAGACAGGGGCGTTCCACAGATACGCAGTATTTT. It is translated as CASSSTRQGRSTDTQYF.